The rows below give T cell receptor beta chains drawn from one sample of a study of shared clonotypes between healthy human individuals. Data came from immunoSEQ multiplex PCR; TCRdb stores just in-frame clones and leaves some out. The repertoire has around 2,000,000 clones, under 95% of them found once; the top ten carry about 1.5%. The sequenced sample was naive CD8+ T cells from PBMCs. The receptors come from a man aged 18 to 35 in good health. Some clones in this sample may be carry-over from other donors' samples. CDR3s include the opening cysteine and the closing phenylalanine or tryptophan. The D gene is left open where the match is weak.

J: TRBJ1-1; V: TRBV11-2; D: NA; DNA: TGTGCCAGCAGCTTAAGGGCAGCGGCTGAAGCTTTCTTT; CDR3: CASSLRAAAEAFF
J: TRBJ2-5; V: TRBV5-1; D: NA; DNA: TGCGCCAGCAGCTTGGGTGGGGTTTCGGGAGAGACCCAGTACTTC; CDR3: CASSLGGVSGETQYF
J: TRBJ2-7; V: TRBV27; D: TRBD2; DNA: TGTGCCAGCAGTTCCGCGGGAGGGAGCCCGATTTCCTACGAGCAGTACTTC; CDR3: CASSSAGGSPISYEQYF
J: TRBJ2-7; V: TRBV11-2; D: TRBD2; DNA: TGTGCCAGCAGCTCCCGGACTAGCGGGAGGACGAGCTCCTACGAGCAGTACTTC; CDR3: CASSSRTSGRTSSYEQYF
J: TRBJ2-7; V: TRBV29-1; D: TRBD1; DNA: TGCAGCGGAGGGACAGGGCTCTCCTACGAGCAGTACTTC; CDR3: CSGGTGLSYEQYF
J: TRBJ2-5; V: TRBV11-2; D: TRBD1; DNA: TGTGCCAGCAGCCCATCTGGGACAGGGAGACAAGAGACCCAGTACTTC; CDR3: CASSPSGTGRQETQYF
J: TRBJ2-7; V: TRBV6-1; D: TRBD2; DNA: TGTGCCAGCAGTGAAGGGCTCCTAGCGGGGACCTACGAGCAGTACTTC; CDR3: CASSEGLLAGTYEQYF
J: TRBJ1-1; V: TRBV5-1; D: TRBD1; DNA: TGCGCCAGCAGTTTTACCGGGACAGGGAACACTGAAGCTTTCTTT; CDR3: CASSFTGTGNTEAFF
J: TRBJ2-5; V: TRBV7-8; D: NA; DNA: TGTGCCAGCAGCTTAGCGGGGACTCGAGAGACCCAGTACTTC; CDR3: CASSLAGTRETQYF
J: TRBJ2-3; V: TRBV28; D: TRBD1; DNA: TGTGCCACCCAAGGGCGCCGGGACAGGGATGTAGATACGCAGTATTTT; CDR3: CATQGRRDRDVDTQYF
J: TRBJ2-7; V: TRBV2; D: TRBD2; DNA: TGTGCCAGCGTCCGGAAACGGACTAGCGGAAACTACGAGCAGTACTTC; CDR3: CASVRKRTSGNYEQYF
J: TRBJ1-5; V: TRBV4-2; D: NA; DNA: TGTGCCAGCAGCCAAGATCGGCAGGGTGGCAATCAGCCCCAGCATTTT; CDR3: CASSQDRQGGNQPQHF